This T cell receptor beta chain stems from a study of cytomegalovirus exposure and HLA in healthy donors. Findings and limits, study-wide: In a later analysis, HLA-associated TCR beta chains were more clonally expanded than equally common others. Using the classifier, cytomegalovirus status was reportedly diagnosed with high specificity and sensitivity. Confirmation in vitro established that three CMV-associated chains were specific for CMV antigens.

Details on this clone: The antigen is unknown.

The CDR3 is made up of 14 amino acids. The V end lost 3 bases, the J end lost 4 bases, and 10 bases lay between the germline ends. The germline gives CDR1 MGHDK, CDR2 SYGVNS. Primers for the PCR totalled 60 Vbeta and 13 Jbeta. Under the authors' procedure: In a later analysis, around 10 million of tens of millions of unique beta chains occurred in at least two donors. Some clones are missing from TCRdb's copy, which holds only in-frame ones; the method was immunoSEQ multiplex PCR. That table furnishes V, J and clone size, whereas the DNA furnished D and trimming. Of under 200,000 clones in the sample, roughly 80% were seen once.

The V call is TRBV25-1, the J call TRBJ2-1; tentative D call: TRBD1 (6 bases). Sequenced sample: PBMCs. The sequence was collected from a man younger than 35 in good health and CMV-seropositive. The CDR3 DNA follows: TGTGCCAGCAGTGATTGGACAGATTACAATGAGCAGTTCTTC. Its protein is CASSDWTDYNEQFF.